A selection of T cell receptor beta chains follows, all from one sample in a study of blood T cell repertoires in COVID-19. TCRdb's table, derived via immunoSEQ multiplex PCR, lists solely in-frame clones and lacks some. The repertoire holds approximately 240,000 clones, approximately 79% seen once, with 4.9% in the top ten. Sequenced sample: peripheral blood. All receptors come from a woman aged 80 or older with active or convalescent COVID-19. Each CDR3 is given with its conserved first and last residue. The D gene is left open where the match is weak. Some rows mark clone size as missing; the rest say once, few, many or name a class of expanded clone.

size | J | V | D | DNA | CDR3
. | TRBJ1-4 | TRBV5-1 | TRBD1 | TGCGCCAGCAGCTTGTTTGTTACAGGGGACGAAAAACTGTTTTTT | CASSLFVTGDEKLFF
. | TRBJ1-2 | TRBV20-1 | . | TGCAGTGTTGAACTCTCTTTGCGCTACACCTTC | CSVELSLRYTF
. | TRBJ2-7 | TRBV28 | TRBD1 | TGTGCCAGCAGTCCCCTGACAGGGAGATCCTACGAGCAGTACTTC | CASSPLTGRSYEQYF
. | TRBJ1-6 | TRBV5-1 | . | TGCGCCAGCAGCCCTTCCCGAGGGCACAATTCACCCCTCCACTTT | CASSPSRGHNSPLHF
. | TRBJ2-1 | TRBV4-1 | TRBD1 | TGCGCCAGCAGCCAAGGTAACAGGGGGTCCTACAATGAGCAGTTCTTC | CASSQGNRGSYNEQFF
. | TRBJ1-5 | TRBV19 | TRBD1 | TGTGCCAGTAGTTCAGAACAGGGGGCATCCCAGCCCCAGCATTTT | CASSSEQGASQPQHF
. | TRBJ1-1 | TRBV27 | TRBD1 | TGTGCCAGCAGTTTCGACAGGGGTCCCACTGAAGCTTTCTTT | CASSFDRGPTEAFF
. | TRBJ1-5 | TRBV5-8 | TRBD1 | TGTGCCAGCAGCTTCGGGACAGTGAATCAGCCCCAGCATTTT | CASSFGTVNQPQHF
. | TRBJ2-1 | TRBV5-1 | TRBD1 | TGCGCCAGCAGCCCACCGGGACAGGGAAACAATGAGCAGTTCTTC | CASSPPGQGNNEQFF
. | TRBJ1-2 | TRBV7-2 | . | TGTGCCAGCAGCTTTGACAGCGCTAACTATGGCTACACCTTC | CASSFDSANYGYTF
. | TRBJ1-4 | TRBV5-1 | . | TGCGCCAGCAGCTTGGTAGGGACAAATGAAAAACTGTTTTTT | CASSLVGTNEKLFF
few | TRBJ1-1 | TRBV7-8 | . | TGTGCCAGCAGCTCAGGACAGCCGAACACTGAAGCTTTCTTT | CASSSGQPNTEAFF